Each of the 14 T cell receptor beta chains below was sequenced from the same sample in a study of blood T cell repertoires in COVID-19. Produced via immunoSEQ multiplex PCR; TCRdb's table is partial and in-frame only. The data show about 300,000 clones, under 90% seen once. Sequenced sample: PBMCs or T cells enriched from blood (not recorded which). Receptors were obtained from a man aged 25-45 years who had recovered from COVID-19.

This sequence joins TRBV27 and TRBJ2-1; 11 nucleotides agree with TRBD2. V trimming: 6 bases; J trimming: 4 bases; junction bases outside the gene matches: 5. The CDR3 runs 15 residues. The germline gives CDR1 MNHEY, CDR2 SMNVEV (reference sequence). CDR3 bases: TGTGCCAGCAGCCCGGGGACTAGCGGATACAATGAGCAGTTCTTC. Encoded protein: CASSPGTSGYNEQFF.

This chain joins TRBV6-5 and TRBJ1-4; 7 bases line up with TRBD1. Germline CDR1 reads MNHEY; CDR2 reads SVGAGI. The CDR3 consists of 15 residues. With V trimmed by 5 bases and J by 5 bases, 8 bases remained unmatched. CDR3 sequence reads: CASSPRQGWNEKLFF. In DNA, the CDR3 is TGTGCCAGCAGTCCGCGACAGGGATGGAATGAAAAACTGTTTTTT.

The chain links TRBV27 to TRBJ2-7; D unclear. The CDR3 has 11 amino acids. V shed 8 bases and J shed 2 bases, with 7 bases lying between them. Per germline, CDR1 MNHEY and CDR2 SMNVEV (reference sequence). CDR3 DNA sequence: TGTGCCAGCCGTATTACCTACGAGCAGTACTTC. This translates into CASRITYEQYF.

V and J are TRBV29-1 and TRBJ1-1, with 7 bases aligning to TRBD1. Germline CDR1 is SQVTM and CDR2 is ANQGSEA. Losses at the gene ends were 7 bases for V and 1 base for J; bases not matched to a gene: 6. The CDR3 is 13 residues long. The CDR3 DNA reads TGCAGCGCGAGGACAGGCCAGAACACTGAAGCTTTCTTT. Translation: CSARTGQNTEAFF.

The gene calls are TRBV7-9 and TRBJ1-4; TRBD1 might be the D (5 bases). Deletions cut 3 bases from V and 8 bases from J, with 13 bases between. This CDR3 spans 14 amino acids. Per the germline V gene, CDR1 is SEHNR and CDR2 is FQNEAQ (reference sequence). CDR3 in amino acids: CASSFLQGDEKLFF. The DNA for the CDR3 is TGTGCCAGCAGCTTTCTTCAGGGTGACGAAAAACTGTTTTTT. Together with reference TRBV7-9 and TRBJ1-4, the CDR3 gives the full variable domain: DTGVSQNPRHKITKRGQNVTFRCDPISEHNRLYWYRQTLGQGPEFLTYFQNEAQLEKSRLLSDRFSAERPKGSFSTLEIQRTEQGDSAMYLCASSFLQGDEKLFFGSGTQLSVL.

CDR3 sequence reads: CASSFEYEQYF. The CDR3 coding sequence is TGTGCCAGCAGTTTCGAGTACGAGCAGTACTTC. The V gene is TRBV12-3 or TRBV12-4, the J gene TRBJ2-7; D gene unclear. The CDR3 has 11 amino acids. The V and J ends lost 3 bases and 4 bases respectively, with 4 bases between them.

The chain employs TRBV7-2 and TRBJ1-4, with D uncertain. CDR3 length equals 16 residues. Germline V CDR1 and CDR2: SGHTA, FQGNSA. V was pared by 4 bases and J by 0 bases, with 12 bases between. CDR3 sequence: CASSSSGGATNEKLFF. Written as DNA, the CDR3 is TGTGCCAGCAGCTCCTCAGGAGGTGCAACTAATGAAAAACTGTTTTTT.

The rearrangement joins TRBV15 to TRBJ1-2, with D tentatively TRBD1 (6 bases). The CDR3 is made up of 14 amino acids. CDR1 LNHNV and CDR2 YYDKDF come from the germline V gene (reference sequence). The V and J ends lost 0 bases and 8 bases respectively, with 13 bases between them. CDR3 DNA: TGTGCCACCAGCAGAGACAGGGGATCAACGGGCTACACCTTC. Amino acid sequence: CATSRDRGSTGYTF.

The chain links TRBV2 to TRBJ2-7, with D perhaps matching TRBD2 (5 bases). Trimming took off 7 bases at V and 4 bases at J, with 8 bases between the two ends. The CDR3 covers 11 residues. Germline lookup yields CDR1 SNHLY and CDR2 FYNNEI. The CDR3 reads CASKREYEQYF. The CDR3 bases are TGTGCCAGCAAGAGGGAATACGAGCAGTACTTC.

The genes are TRBV13 and TRBJ2-6; D is perhaps TRBD1 (5 bases). The CDR3 is 16 amino acids. V lost 5 bases and J 0 bases, leaving 11 bases between the germline ends. CDR1 and CDR2 (germline): PRHDT, FYEKMQ (reference sequence). The CDR3 DNA reads as TGTGCCAGCAGCCCCGACAGACTCTCTGGGGCCAACGTCCTGACTTTC. Its protein is CASSPDRLSGANVLTF.

The genes are TRBV15 and TRBJ2-1; 7 nucleotides match TRBD1. CDR3 length: 14 residues. V gave up 5 bases and J gave up 6 bases; unmatched junction bases: 7. Per the germline V gene, CDR1 is LNHNV and CDR2 is YYDKDF (reference sequence). The CDR3 bases are TGTGCCACCAGCTCCCGGACAGGACCCAATGAGCAGTTCTTC. Residues: CATSSRTGPNEQFF.

The chain uses TRBV3-1 (or the pseudogene TRBV3-2) and TRBJ2-7; D possibly corresponds to TRBD2 (6 bases). Germline-derived CDR1 and CDR2 are LGHDT and YNNKEL (reference sequence). The CDR3 has 13 residues. V was trimmed by 3 bases and J by 6 bases, leaving 12 bases between them. The CDR3 sequence: CASSQGPGVEQYF. CDR3 bases: TGTGCCAGCAGCCAGGGACCGGGGGTCGAGCAGTACTTC.

J is TRBJ2-3 and V is TRBV6-1, with 7 bases lining up with TRBD1. Looked up from germline, CDR1 is MNHNS and CDR2 is SASEGT. The CDR3 is 16 amino acids. The junction had 9 bases not matched to a gene; V was cut back by 2 bases and J by 4 bases. This CDR3 reads CASSEHRGGPPDTQYF. The CDR3 bases are TGTGCCAGCAGTGAACATCGAGGGGGCCCCCCAGATACGCAGTATTTT.

This clone has just one count. J is TRBJ2-7 and V is TRBV7-2, with 10 bases aligning to TRBD2. The V segment lost 1 base and the J segment 4 bases; nucleotides outside the gene matches: 10. This CDR3 has 17 amino acids. The germline CDR1 and CDR2 sequences are SGHTA and FQGNSA. The CDR3 loop is CASSLVVAGGEPYEQYF. Written as DNA, the CDR3 is TGTGCCAGCAGCTTAGTTGTAGCGGGGGGTGAACCATACGAGCAGTACTTC.